The 6 T cell receptor beta chains in this list originate from one sample, sequenced in a study of blood T cell repertoires in COVID-19. Libraries were prepared by immunoSEQ multiplex PCR; TCRdb keeps only in-frame clonotypes and omits some of them. The sample shows roughly 380,000 clones, 80% to 90% of them seen only once. Sample: PBMCs or T cells enriched from blood (not recorded which). These receptor sequences come from a young man who had recovered from COVID-19.

Only a few counts were recorded for this clone. This chain joins TRBV19 and TRBJ1-5; 8 positions agree with TRBD1. There are 15 residues in the CDR3. The junction had 6 bases not matched to a gene; V was cut back by 4 bases and J by 4 bases. Looked up from germline, CDR1 is LNHDA and CDR2 is SQIVND (reference sequence). The CDR3 DNA reads TGTGCCAGTAGTACAGGGGACAGGACGAATCAGCCCCAGCATTTT. It translates to CASSTGDRTNQPQHF.

V and J are TRBV6-5 and TRBJ1-4; the match to TRBD1 covers 9 bases. Looked up from germline, CDR1 is MNHEY and CDR2 is SVGAGI. The CDR3 runs 14 residues. V lost 6 bases and J lost 2; bases outside the gene matches: 1. The CDR3 is CASRTGGTNEKLFF. The DNA for the CDR3 is TGTGCCAGCAGGACAGGGGGTACTAATGAAAAACTGTTTTTT.

The chain links TRBV7-3 to TRBJ2-3; 9 nucleotides agree with TRBD1. This CDR3 spans 15 amino acids. The V gene's germline CDR1 is SGHTA and CDR2 FQGTGA. J gave up 0 bases and V 2 bases, and 0 bases lay outside the gene matches. The CDR3 sequence is CASSLGQGSTDTQYF. The CDR3 region has the DNA TGTGCCAGCAGCTTAGGACAGGGGAGCACAGATACGCAGTATTTT. Full variable domain (missing parts from reference TRBV7-3 and TRBJ2-3): GAGVSQTPSNKVTEKGKYVELRCDPISGHTALYWYRQSLGQGPEFLIYFQGTGAADDSGLPNDRFFAVRPEGSVSTLKIQRTERGDSAVYLCASSLGQGSTDTQYFGPGTRLTVL.

This chain connects TRBV18 to TRBJ1-3; D not resolved. The CDR3 totals 14 residues. The germline V and J ends were trimmed by 4 bases and 0 bases, with 7 bases remaining between them. Germline V lookup: CDR1 KGHSH, CDR2 LQKENI. The CDR3 region has the DNA TGTGCCAGCTCACTGCCGGGCTCTGGAAACACCATATATTTT. Translated: CASSLPGSGNTIYF.

The V gene is TRBV2, the J gene TRBJ2-1; D is undetermined. Germline lookup yields CDR1 SNHLY and CDR2 FYNNEI. Deletions cut 3 bases from V and 6 bases from J, with 6 bases between. This CDR3 is 12 amino acids long. The CDR3 bases are TGTGCCAGCAGTGATTGGGCCAATGAGCAGTTCTTC. This encodes CASSDWANEQFF.

The genes are TRBV29-1 and TRBJ2-7; the match to TRBD1 covers 7 bases. The CDR3 is made up of 15 amino acids. V trimming: 0 bases; J trimming: 3 bases; junction bases outside the gene matches: 8. Germline-derived CDR1 and CDR2 are SQVTM and ANQGSEA. CDR3 protein: CSVEEEVQGVYEQYF. CDR3 sequence (DNA): TGCAGCGTTGAAGAAGAGGTCCAGGGGGTCTACGAGCAGTACTTC.